This T cell receptor beta chain was identified in a study of cytomegalovirus exposure and HLA in healthy donors. Study-wide results and caveats: The presence/absence work took it that sequencing depth was about the same across donors.

This PCR relied on a set of 60 Vbeta primers and 13 Jbeta primers. Sequencing was performed with immunoSEQ multiplex PCR; in TCRdb, only in-frame clones are kept and a portion is missing. This sample carries about 210,000 clones, roughly four fifths of them seen once, and the ten largest clones take around 3.5%. As regards this clone: Its antigen is not identified.

J gave up 7 bases and V 4 bases, and 4 bases lay outside the gene matches. The length of the CDR3 is 13 residues. Germline V gene sequence: CDR1 LGHNA, CDR2 YNFKEQ. The TCR was taken from a man aged 35 to 55 in good health and CMV-seropositive. This chain joins TRBV4-2 and TRBJ2-1; 7 nucleotides agree with TRBD2. The material sequenced was PBMCs. The CDR3 loop reads CASSPLALNEQFF. CDR3 sequence (DNA): TGTGCCAGCAGCCCACTAGCGTTGAATGAGCAGTTCTTC.